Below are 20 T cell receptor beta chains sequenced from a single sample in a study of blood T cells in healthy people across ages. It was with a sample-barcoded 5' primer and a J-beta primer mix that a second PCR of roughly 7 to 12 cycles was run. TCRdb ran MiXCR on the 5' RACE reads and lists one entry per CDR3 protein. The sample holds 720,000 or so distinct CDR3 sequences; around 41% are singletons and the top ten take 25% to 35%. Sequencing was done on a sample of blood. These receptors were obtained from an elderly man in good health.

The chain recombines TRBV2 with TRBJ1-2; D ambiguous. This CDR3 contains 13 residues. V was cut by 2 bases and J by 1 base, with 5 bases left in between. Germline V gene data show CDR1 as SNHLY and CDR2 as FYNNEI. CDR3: CASSELVNYGYTF. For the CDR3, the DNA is TGTGCCAGCAGTGAACTGGTTAACTATGGCTACACCTTC.

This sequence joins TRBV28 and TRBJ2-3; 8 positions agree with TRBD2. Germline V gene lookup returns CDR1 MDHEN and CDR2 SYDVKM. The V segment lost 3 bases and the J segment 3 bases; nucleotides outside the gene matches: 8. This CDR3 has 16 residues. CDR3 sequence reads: CASSFLRGGNTDTQYF. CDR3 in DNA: TGTGCCAGCAGTTTTCTCCGGGGGGGTAATACAGATACGCAGTATTTT.

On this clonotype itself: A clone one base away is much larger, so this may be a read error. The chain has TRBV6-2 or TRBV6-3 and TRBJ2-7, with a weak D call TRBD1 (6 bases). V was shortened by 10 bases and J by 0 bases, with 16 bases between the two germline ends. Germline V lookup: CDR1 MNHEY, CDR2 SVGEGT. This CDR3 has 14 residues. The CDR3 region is CAIRGAGASYEQYF. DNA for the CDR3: TGTGCCATCAGAGGGGCAGGGGCCTCCTACGAGCAGTACTTC.

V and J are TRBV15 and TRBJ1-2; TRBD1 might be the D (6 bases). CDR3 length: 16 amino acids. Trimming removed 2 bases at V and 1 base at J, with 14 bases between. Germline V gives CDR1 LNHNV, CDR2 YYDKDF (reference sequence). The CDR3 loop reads CATSRLVGGDNYGYTF. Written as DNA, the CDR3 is TGTGCCACCAGCAGACTGGTAGGGGGGGATAACTATGGCTACACCTTC.

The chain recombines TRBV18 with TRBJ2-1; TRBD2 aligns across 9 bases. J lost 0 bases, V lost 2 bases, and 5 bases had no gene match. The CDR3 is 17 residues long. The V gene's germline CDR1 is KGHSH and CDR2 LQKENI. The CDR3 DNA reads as TGTGCCAGCTCACCATTGGATAGCGGGAGCTCCTACAATGAGCAGTTCTTC. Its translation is CASSPLDSGSSYNEQFF. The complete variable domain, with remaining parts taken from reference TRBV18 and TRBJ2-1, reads NAGVMQNPRHLVRRRGQEARLRCSPMKGHSHVYWYRQLPEEGLKFMVYLQKENIIDESGMPKERFSAEFPKEGPSILRIQQVVRGDSAAYFCASSPLDSGSSYNEQFFGPGTRLTVL.

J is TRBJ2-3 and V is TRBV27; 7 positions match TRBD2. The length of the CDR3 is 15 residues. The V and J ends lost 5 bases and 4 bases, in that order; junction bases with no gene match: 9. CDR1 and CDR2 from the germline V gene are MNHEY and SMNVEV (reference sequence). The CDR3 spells CASSVVRAGPDTQYF. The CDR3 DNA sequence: TGTGCCAGCAGTGTAGTACGAGCGGGGCCAGATACGCAGTATTTT.

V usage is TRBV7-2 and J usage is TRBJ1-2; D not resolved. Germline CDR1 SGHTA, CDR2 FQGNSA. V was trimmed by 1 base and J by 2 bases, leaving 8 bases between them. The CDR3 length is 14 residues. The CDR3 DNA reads TGTGCCAGCAGCTTAGAGGTCCCAAACTATGGCTACACCTTC. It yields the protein CASSLEVPNYGYTF.

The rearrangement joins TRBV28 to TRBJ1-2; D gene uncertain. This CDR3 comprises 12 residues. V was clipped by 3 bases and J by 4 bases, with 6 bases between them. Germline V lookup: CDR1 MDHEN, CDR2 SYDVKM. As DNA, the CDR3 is TGTGCCAGCAGTTTTCGGCCCTATGGCTACACCTTC. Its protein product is CASSFRPYGYTF.

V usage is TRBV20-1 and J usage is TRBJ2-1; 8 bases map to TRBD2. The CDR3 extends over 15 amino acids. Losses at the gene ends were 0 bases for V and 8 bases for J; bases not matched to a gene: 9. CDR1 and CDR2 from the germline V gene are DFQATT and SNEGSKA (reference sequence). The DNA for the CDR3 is TGCAGTGCTAGAGATCCAGCGGGAGTCATAGATGAGCAGTTCTTC. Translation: CSARDPAGVIDEQFF.

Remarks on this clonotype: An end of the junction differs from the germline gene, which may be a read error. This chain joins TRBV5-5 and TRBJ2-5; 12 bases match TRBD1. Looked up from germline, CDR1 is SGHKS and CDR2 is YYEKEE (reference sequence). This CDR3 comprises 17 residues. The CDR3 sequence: CAGSDSGTGGGFETQYF. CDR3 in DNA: TGTGCCGGCAGCGACTCCGGGACAGGGGGCGGTTTTGAGACCCAGTACTTC.

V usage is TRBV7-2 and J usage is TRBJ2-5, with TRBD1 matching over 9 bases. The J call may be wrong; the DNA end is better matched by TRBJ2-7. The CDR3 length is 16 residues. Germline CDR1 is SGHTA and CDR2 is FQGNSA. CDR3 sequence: CASRRPTGGQGGEQYF. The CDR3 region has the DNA TGTGCCAGCAGACGGCCGACAGGGGGACAAGGTGGCGAGCAGTACTTC.

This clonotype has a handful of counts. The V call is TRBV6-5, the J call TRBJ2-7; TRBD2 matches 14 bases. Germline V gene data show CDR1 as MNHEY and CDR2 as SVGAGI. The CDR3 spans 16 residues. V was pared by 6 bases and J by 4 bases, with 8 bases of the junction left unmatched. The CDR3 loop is CASSRGLAGASYEQYF. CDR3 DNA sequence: TGTGCCAGCAGCCGGGGACTAGCGGGAGCTTCGTACGAGCAGTACTTC.

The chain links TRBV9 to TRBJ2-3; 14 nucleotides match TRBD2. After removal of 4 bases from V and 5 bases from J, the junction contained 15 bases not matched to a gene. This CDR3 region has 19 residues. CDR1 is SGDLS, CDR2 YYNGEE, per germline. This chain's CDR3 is CASSSTTRTSGGSIDTQYF. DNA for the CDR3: TGTGCCAGCAGCTCAACCACCAGGACTAGCGGGGGGTCCATAGATACGCAGTATTTT. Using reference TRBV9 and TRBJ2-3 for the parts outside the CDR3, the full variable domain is DSGVTQTPKHLITATGQRVTLRCSPRSGDLSVYWYQQSLDQGLQFLIQYYNGEERAKGNILERFSAQQFPDLHSELNLSSLELGDSALYFCASSSTTRTSGGSIDTQYFGPGTRLTVL.

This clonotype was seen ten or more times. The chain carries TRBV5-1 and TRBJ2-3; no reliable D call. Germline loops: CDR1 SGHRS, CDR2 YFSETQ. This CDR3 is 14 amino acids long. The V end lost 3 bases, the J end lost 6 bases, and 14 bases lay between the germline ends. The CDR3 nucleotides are TGCGCCAGCAGCTCGATGACATATTCGGATACGCAGTATTTT. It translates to CASSSMTYSDTQYF. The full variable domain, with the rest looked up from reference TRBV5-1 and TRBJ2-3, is KAGVTQTPRYLIKTRGQQVTLSCSPISGHRSVSWYQQTPGQGLQFLFEYFSETQRNKGNFPGRFSGRQFSNSRSEMNVSTLELGDSALYLCASSSMTYSDTQYFGPGTRLTVL.

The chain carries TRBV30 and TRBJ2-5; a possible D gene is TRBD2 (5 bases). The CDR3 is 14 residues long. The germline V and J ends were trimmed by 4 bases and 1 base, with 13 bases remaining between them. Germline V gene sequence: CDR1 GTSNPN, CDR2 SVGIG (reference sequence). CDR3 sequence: CAWIGLGAQETQYF. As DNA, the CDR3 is TGTGCCTGGATTGGTTTGGGAGCCCAAGAGACCCAGTACTTC.

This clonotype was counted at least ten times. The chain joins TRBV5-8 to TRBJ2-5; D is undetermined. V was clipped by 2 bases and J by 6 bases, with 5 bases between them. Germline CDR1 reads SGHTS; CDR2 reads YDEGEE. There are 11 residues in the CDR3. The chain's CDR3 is CASSFSKTQYF. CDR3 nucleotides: TGTGCCAGCAGCTTCTCGAAGACCCAGTACTTC.

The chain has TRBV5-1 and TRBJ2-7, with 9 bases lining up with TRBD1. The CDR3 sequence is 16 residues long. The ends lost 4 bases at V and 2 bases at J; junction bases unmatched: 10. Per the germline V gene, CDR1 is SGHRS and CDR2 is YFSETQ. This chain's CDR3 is CASSLEGQGRPYEQYF. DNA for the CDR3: TGCGCCAGCAGCCTTGAGGGACAGGGCAGACCCTACGAGCAGTACTTC.

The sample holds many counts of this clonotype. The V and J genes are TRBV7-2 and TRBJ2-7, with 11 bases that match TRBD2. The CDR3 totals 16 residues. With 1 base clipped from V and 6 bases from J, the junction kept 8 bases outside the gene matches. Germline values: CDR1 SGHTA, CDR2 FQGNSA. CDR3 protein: CASSLVSTSGRGEQYF. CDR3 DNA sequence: TGTGCCAGCAGCTTAGTTTCAACTAGCGGGAGAGGCGAGCAGTACTTC.

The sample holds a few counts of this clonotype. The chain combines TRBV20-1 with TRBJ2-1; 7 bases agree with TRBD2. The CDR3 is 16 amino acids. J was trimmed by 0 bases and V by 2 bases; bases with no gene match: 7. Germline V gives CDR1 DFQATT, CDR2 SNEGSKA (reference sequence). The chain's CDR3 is CSARLAGASSYNEQFF. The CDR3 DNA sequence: TGCAGTGCTAGATTAGCGGGCGCGAGCTCCTACAATGAGCAGTTCTTC.

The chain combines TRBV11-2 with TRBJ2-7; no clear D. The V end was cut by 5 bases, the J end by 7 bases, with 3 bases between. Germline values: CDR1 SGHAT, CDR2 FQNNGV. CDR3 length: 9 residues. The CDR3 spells CASSREQYF. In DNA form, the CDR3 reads TGTGCCAGCAGCCGGGAGCAGTACTTC.